This T cell receptor (beta chain) derives from a study of identical twins. This clonotype was counted once. Healthy Caucasians provided all donations. The authors used template switching to add a universal primer site and gave cDNA unique molecular identifiers. One entry per CDR3 protein, called by TCRdb with MiXCR from the 5' RACE reads. This sample has around 690,000 distinct CDR3 sequences, with about 20% found just once. Trimming took 4 bases from V and 12 from J; bases not matched to a gene: 14. The CDR3 loop spans 16 amino acids. Germline V CDR1 and CDR2: SGDLS, YYNGEE. A further study also used this sample, focusing on T cells expressing NK-cell markers. From that paper: Top CD8+ clonotypes included the dominant CD3+CD56+NKG2C+ clonotypes in roughly 6 donors.

Sequenced input: PBMCs. The chain couples TRBV9 to TRBJ2-1, with 12 bases lining up with TRBD2. The TCR originated in a woman aged 18-35 years in good health. CDR3 region: CASSLPGTSGPKTQFF. As DNA, the CDR3 is TGTGCCAGCAGCTTACCGGGGACTAGCGGGCCCAAAACGCAGTTCTTC.